This TCR beta chain appears in the sequencing data of a study of blood T cells in healthy people across ages. Trimming shortened V by 6 bases and J by 3 bases, and 8 bases separated the two germline ends. The CDR3 is 13 amino acids. General study findings and limits: Long-lived donors had more naive CD4+ cells and higher diversity than aged donors.

The second PCR ran about 7 to 12 cycles with a sample-barcoded 5' primer and J-beta primers. Every sample produced at least 2.5 million CDR3-containing paired-end reads. TCRdb analysed the 5' RACE reads with MiXCR anew, one entry per CDR3 protein. The sample holds about 1.1 million distinct CDR3 sequences, roughly two fifths seen once. In the case of this clonotype: The target antigen is unknown.

This TCR came from a man younger than 35 in good health. The sample was blood. V and J are TRBV12-3 or TRBV12-4 and TRBJ2-2; D gene unclear. CDR3: CASSPKDTGELFF. CDR3 in DNA: TGTGCCAGCAGCCCTAAGGACACCGGGGAGCTGTTTTTT.